This T cell receptor (beta chain) was sequenced in a study of T cell responses to AZD1222 COVID-19 vaccine (dated by TCRdb to the early 2020s). General notes on the study: AZD1222 recipients with second doses at about 4 weeks or about 12 weeks were pooled, because spike-specific TCR depth and breadth did not differ between schedules. A total of just over 230 trial participants underwent TCR sequencing, of whom 207 had received two doses of AZD1222 and approximately 26 had received two doses of the MenACWY control vaccine. Trial participants were enrolled into age subgroups of 18-55, 56-69 and 70-plus years, which contained about 150, 27 and 61 TCR-sequenced participants, respectively. Beyond this particular receptor, the publication reports: Participants were mostly white British, with more females than males. The authors suggested clonal diversity may have been underestimated. Only 5 to 7 AZD1222 recipients were SARS-CoV-2 seropositive at baseline, limiting conclusions about previously exposed vaccinees. A significant rise in spike-specific TCR breadth and depth was observed after two AZD1222 doses relative to day 0 and relative to MenACWY recipients. Because no day 14 peak-response samples were available, the repertoires could be characterized only after the peak T cell response. Reportedly, almost half of the unique spike-specific TCRs recognized epitopes lying outside the regions that are mutated in the B.1.351 and B.1.1.7 variants. In the small 56-69-year group, the increase in depth fell short of significance, most likely because of low power. The whole spike protein was spanned by vaccine-associated CD4 TCRs, and dominant responses were seen in regions 160-218 and 743-854.

Concerning this clone: Its recognized antigen is unknown. Base qualities are not provided; no much larger clone lies one nucleotide away.

The CDR3 runs 15 amino acids, cysteine and phenylalanine included. Only CDR3 DNA remains: 45 bases, in frame from the first base. The germline V gene sets CDR1 to MNHNS and CDR2 to SASEGT. V is reduced by 5 bases and J by 4 bases, leaving a spacing of 15 bases between them. In light of the paper, this sample's time point label describes: baseline before first vaccination. Vaccinee samples were obtained from the UK trials COV001 and COV002, which included a single-blind randomized controlled phase 2/3 trial of AZD1222 (ChAdOx1 nCoV-19) in healthy adults. For TCRbeta chain sequencing, PBMC samples from trial participants were taken at day 0 and at day 28 after the second dose. The CDR3 regions of human TCRbeta chains were analyzed by immunosequencing. Under the source paper's analysis protocol: TCRs in the repertoires were compared against a reference library of SARS-CoV-2-specific TCRs that had been generated with the MIRA antigen-specificity platform. Breadth was defined as the fraction of unique TCRs that were SARS-CoV-2-associated. Depth was defined as the fraction of total T cells that were SARS-CoV-2-associated. Each spike-specific TCR was assigned to its reactive spike region and to a CD4 or CD8 class using the MIRA data. Log10-transformed breadth and depth values were compared by one-way ANOVA with Sidak's multiple comparisons tests. TCRdb provides this immuneACCESS table in a form limited to in-frame rearrangements. Some clones are lacking; in checked studies, under half of them reflect an unresolved V gene, and why the rest are absent is not known. Clone size and the V and J calls come from that table; the DNA yielded D and trimming. The sample data list approximately 100,000 clones, and 75% to 90% of these were observed just once. The top ten clonotypes cover roughly 5% of the sample.

The V gene is TRBV6-1 and the J gene is TRBJ1-5, with a tentative D gene TRBD1 over 6 matching bases. The input for sequencing was peripheral blood, taken on day 0 of AZD1222 vaccination. The receptor's source is an adult in good health. The DNA sequence follows: TGTGCCAGCAGTCCCAGACAGGTGCCTAATCAGCCCCAGCATTTT. This codes for CASSPRQVPNQPQHF.